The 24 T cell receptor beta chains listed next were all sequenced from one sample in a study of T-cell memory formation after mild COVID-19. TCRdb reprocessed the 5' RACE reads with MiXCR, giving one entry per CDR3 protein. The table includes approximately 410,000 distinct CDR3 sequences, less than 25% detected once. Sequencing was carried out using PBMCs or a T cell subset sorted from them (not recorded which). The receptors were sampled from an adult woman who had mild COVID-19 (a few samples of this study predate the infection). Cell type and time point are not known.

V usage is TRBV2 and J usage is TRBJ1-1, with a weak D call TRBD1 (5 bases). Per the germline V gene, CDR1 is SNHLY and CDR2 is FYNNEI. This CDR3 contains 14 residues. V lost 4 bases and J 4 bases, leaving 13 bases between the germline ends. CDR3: CASSVYQGGTEAFF. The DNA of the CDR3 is TGTGCCAGCAGTGTTTATCAGGGTGGCACTGAAGCTTTCTTT.

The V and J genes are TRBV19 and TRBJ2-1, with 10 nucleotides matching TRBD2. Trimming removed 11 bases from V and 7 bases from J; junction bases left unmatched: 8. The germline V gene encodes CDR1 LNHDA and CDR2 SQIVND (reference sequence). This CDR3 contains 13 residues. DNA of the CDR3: TGTGCCGTTAGCGGGGGGCTGGGGAATGAGCAGTTCTTC. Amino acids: CAVSGGLGNEQFF.

CDR3 protein: CASSVAGLAAYNEQFF. The CDR3 region has the DNA TGTGCCAGCAGCGTAGCTGGTCTAGCGGCCTACAATGAGCAGTTCTTC. This sequence joins TRBV9 and TRBJ2-1; 7 bases fit TRBD2. The CDR3 totals 16 residues. Unmatched junction bases numbered 5, after V lost 0 bases and J lost 2 bases. Germline lookup yields CDR1 SGDLS and CDR2 YYNGEE.

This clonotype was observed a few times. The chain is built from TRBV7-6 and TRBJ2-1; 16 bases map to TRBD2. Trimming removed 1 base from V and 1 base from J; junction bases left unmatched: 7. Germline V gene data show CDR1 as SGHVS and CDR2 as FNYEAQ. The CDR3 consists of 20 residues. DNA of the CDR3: TGTGCCAGCAGCTTAGGGACGGGGACTAGCGGGAGGGCGTCCTACAATGAGCAGTTCTTC. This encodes CASSLGTGTSGRASYNEQFF.

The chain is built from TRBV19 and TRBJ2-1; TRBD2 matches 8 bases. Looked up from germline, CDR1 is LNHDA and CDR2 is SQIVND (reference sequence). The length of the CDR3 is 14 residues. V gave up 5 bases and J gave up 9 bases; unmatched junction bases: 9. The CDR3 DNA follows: TGTGCCAGTAGTTCCCGACTAGCGCGTCTTGAGCAGTTCTTC. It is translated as CASSSRLARLEQFF.

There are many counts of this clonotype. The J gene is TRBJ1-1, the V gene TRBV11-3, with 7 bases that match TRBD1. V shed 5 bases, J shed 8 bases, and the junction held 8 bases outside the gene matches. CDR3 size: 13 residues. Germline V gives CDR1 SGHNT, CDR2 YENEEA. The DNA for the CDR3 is TGTGCCAGCAGCGCGGGACAGCCGGCCGAAGCTTTCTTT. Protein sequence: CASSAGQPAEAFF.

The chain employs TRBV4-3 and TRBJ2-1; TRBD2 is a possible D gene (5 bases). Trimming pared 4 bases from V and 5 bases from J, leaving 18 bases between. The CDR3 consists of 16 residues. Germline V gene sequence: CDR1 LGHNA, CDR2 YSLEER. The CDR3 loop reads CASSRRGRSGHNEQFF. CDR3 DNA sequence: TGCGCCAGCAGCCGTCGGGGTCGAAGCGGCCACAATGAGCAGTTCTTC.

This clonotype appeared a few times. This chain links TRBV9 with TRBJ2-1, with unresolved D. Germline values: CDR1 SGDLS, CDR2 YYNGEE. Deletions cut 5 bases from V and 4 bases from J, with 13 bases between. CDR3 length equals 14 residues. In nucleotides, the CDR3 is TGTGCCAGCAGAGAGGACGGACCGTACAATGAGCAGTTCTTC. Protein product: CASREDGPYNEQFF.

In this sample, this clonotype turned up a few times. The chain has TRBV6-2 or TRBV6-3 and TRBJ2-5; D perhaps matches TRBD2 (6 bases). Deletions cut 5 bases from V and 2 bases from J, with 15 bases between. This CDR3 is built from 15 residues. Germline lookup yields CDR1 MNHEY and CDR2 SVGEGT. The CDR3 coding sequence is TGTGCCAGCAGTCGACGGAGGGCCCTTCAAGAGACCCAGTACTTC. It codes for CASSRRRALQETQYF.

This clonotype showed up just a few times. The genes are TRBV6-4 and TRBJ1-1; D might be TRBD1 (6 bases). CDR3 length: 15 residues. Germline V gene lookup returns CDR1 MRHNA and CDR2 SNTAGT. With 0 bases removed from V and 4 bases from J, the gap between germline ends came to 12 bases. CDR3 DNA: TGTGCCAGCAGTGACTCACCGGACAGCTCCACTGAAGCTTTCTTT. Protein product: CASSDSPDSSTEAFF.

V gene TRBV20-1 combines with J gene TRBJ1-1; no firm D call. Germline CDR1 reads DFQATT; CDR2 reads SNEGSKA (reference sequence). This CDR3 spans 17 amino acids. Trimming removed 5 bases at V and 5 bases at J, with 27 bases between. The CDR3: CSAQALLRIGVGTEAFF. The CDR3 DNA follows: TGCAGTGCTCAGGCACTCCTGAGGATTGGGGTGGGGACTGAAGCTTTCTTT.

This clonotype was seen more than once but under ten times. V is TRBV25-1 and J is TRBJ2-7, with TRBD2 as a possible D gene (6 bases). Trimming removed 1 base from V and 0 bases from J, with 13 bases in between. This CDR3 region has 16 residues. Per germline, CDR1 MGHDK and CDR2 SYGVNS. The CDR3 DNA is TGTGCCAGCAGTGAATTGAACGGGAGAGGCTCCTACGAGCAGTACTTC. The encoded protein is CASSELNGRGSYEQYF.

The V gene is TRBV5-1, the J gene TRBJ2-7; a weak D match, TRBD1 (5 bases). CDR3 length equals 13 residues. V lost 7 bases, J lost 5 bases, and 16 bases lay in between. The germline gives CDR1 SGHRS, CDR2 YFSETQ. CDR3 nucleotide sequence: TGCGCCAGCTCCGCTCTGGGCAGGGACGAGCAGTACTTC. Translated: CASSALGRDEQYF.

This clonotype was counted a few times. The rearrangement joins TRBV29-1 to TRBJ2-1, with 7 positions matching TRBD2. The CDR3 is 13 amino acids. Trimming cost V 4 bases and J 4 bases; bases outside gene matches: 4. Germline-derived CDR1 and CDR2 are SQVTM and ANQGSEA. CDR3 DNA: TGCAGCGTTGCGCGGGGGAGGTACAATGAGCAGTTCTTC. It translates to CSVARGRYNEQFF.

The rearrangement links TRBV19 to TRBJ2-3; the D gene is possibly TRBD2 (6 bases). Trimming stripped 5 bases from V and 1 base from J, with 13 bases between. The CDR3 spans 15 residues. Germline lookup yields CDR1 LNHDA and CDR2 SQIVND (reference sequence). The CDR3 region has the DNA TGTGCCAGTAGTCCTTTCGGAGGGGGCACAGATACGCAGTATTTT. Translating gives CASSPFGGGTDTQYF.

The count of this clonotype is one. The CDR3 protein is CASSLLTANTEAFF. The CDR3, as DNA: TGTGCCAGCAGTTTGTTGACGGCCAACACTGAAGCTTTCTTT. The J gene is TRBJ1-1, the V gene TRBV6-2 or TRBV6-3; D is ambiguous. CDR1 is MNHEY and CDR2 is SVGEGT in the germline V gene. Trimming shortened V by 4 bases and J by 2 bases, and 11 bases separated the two germline ends. CDR3 size: 14 residues.

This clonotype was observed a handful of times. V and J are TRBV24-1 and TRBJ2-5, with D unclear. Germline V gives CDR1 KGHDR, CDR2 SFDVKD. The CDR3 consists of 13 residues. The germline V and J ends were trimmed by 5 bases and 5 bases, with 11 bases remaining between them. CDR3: CATSGGSVETQYF. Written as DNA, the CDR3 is TGTGCCACCAGTGGAGGTTCGGTGGAGACCCAGTACTTC.

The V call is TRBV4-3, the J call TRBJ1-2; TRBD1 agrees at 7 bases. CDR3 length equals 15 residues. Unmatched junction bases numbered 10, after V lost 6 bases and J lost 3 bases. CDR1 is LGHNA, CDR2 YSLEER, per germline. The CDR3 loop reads CASSPSQGGHYGYTF. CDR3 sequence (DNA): TGCGCCAGCAGTCCGAGCCAGGGGGGGCACTATGGCTACACCTTC.

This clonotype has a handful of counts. CDR3 in amino acids: CASSLWLSEAFF. The CDR3, as DNA: TGTGCCAGCAGTTTATGGCTTTCTGAAGCTTTCTTT. V is TRBV12-3 or TRBV12-4 and J is TRBJ1-1; D unresolved. V lost 2 bases and J 6 bases, leaving 7 bases between the germline ends. This CDR3 is built from 12 residues.

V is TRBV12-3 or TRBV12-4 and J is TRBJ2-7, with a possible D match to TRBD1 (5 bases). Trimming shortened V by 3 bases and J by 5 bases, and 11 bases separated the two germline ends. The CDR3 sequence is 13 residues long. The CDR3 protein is CASSFPGLNEQYF. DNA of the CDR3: TGTGCCAGCAGTTTTCCAGGGTTGAACGAGCAGTACTTC.

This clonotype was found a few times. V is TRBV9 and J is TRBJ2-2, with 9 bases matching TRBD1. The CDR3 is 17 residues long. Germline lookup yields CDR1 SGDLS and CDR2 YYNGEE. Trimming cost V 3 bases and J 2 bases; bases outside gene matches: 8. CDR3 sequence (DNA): TGTGCCAGCAGCGGCGTGGCGGGACAGGGTAACACCGGGGAGCTGTTTTTT. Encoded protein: CASSGVAGQGNTGELFF.

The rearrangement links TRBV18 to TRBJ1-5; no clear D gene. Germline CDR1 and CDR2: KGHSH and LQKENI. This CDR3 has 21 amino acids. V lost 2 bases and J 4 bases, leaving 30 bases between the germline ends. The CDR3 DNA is TGTGCCAGCTCACCAATCTGGGTGGAGACCGACCAGCGACCAGTAAATCAGCCCCAGCATTTT. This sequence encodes CASSPIWVETDQRPVNQPQHF.

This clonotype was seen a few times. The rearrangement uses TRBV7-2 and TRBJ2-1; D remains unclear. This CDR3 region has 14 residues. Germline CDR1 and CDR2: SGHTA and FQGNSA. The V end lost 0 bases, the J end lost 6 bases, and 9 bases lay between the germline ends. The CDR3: CASSLARESNEQFF. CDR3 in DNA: TGTGCCAGCAGCTTAGCCAGAGAGTCCAATGAGCAGTTCTTC.

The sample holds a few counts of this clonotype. This CDR3 reads CASSKTVNTGELFF. The CDR3 DNA follows: TGTGCCAGCAGTAAGACAGTCAACACCGGGGAGCTGTTTTTT. J is TRBJ2-2 and V is TRBV6-6; TRBD1 is a possible D gene (5 bases). Trimming pared 5 bases from V and 2 bases from J, leaving 9 bases between. The germline CDR1 and CDR2 sequences are MNHNY and SVGAGI (reference sequence). CDR3 length: 14 residues.